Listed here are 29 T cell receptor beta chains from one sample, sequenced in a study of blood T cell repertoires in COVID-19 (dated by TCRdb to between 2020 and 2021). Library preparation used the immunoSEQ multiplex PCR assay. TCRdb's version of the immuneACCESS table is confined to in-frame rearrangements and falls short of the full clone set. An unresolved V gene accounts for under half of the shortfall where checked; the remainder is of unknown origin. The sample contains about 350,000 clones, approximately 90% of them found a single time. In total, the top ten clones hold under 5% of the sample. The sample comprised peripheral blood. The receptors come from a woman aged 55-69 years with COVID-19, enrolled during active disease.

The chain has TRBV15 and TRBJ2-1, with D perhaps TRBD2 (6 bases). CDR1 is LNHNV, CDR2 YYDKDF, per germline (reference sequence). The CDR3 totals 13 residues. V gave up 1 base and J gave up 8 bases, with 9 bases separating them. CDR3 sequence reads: CATSRAGRHEQFF. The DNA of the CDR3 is TGTGCCACCAGCAGAGCAGGGAGGCATGAGCAGTTCTTC.

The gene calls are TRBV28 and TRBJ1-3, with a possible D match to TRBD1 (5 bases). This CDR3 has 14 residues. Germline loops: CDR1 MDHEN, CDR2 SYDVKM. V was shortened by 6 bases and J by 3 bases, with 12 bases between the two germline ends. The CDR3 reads CASSPQGLGNTIYF. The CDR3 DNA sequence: TGTGCCAGCAGCCCCCAGGGACTTGGAAACACCATATATTTT.

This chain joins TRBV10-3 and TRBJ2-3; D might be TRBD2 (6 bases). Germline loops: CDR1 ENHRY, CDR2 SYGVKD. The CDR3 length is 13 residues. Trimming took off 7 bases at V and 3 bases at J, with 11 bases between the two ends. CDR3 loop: CAITPSATDTQYF. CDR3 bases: TGTGCCATCACACCTAGCGCAACAGATACGCAGTATTTT.

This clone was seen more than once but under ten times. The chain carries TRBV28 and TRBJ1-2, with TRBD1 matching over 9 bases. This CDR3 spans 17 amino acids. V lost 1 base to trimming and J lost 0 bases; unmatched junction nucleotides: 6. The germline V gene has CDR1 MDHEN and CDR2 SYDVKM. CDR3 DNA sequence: TGTGCCAGCAGTTTATATAGGACAGGGGCTTCTAACTATGGCTACACCTTC. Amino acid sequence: CASSLYRTGASNYGYTF.

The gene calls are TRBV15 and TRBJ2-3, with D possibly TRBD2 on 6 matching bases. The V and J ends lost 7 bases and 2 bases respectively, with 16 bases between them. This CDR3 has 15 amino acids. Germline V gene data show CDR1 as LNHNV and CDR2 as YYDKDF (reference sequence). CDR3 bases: TGTGCCACCACGTATCGGAGGGCCCTCACAGATACGCAGTATTTT. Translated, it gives CATTYRRALTDTQYF.

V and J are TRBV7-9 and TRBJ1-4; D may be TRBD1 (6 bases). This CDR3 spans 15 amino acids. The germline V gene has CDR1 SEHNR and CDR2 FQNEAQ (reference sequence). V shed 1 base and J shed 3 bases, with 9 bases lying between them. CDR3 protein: CASSLGRGPNEKLFF. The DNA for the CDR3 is TGTGCCAGCAGCTTAGGCAGGGGTCCTAATGAAAAACTGTTTTTT.

The CDR3 DNA reads TGTGCCAGCAGCTTAATTGACAGAAACTATGGCTACACCTTC. This encodes CASSLIDRNYGYTF. This rearrangement joins TRBV7-2 to TRBJ1-2, with D maybe TRBD1 (5 bases). CDR3 length: 14 residues. Germline-derived CDR1 and CDR2 are SGHTA and FQGNSA. Trimming pared 2 bases from V and 2 bases from J, leaving 9 bases between.

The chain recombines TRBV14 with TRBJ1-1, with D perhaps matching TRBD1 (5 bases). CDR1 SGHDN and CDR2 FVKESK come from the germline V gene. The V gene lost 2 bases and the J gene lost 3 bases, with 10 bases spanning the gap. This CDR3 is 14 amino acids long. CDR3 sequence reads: CASSQQAGYTEAFF. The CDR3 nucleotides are TGTGCCAGCAGCCAACAGGCAGGGTACACTGAAGCTTTCTTT.

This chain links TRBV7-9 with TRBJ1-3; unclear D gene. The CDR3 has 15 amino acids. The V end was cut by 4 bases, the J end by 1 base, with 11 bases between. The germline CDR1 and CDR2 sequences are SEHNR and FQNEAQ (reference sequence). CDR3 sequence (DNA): TGTGCCAGCAGCTCGGTGGAGGGTTCTGGAAACACCATATATTTT. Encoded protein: CASSSVEGSGNTIYF. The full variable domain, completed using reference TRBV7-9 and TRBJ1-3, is DTGVSQNPRHKITKRGQNVTFRCDPISEHNRLYWYRQTLGQGPEFLTYFQNEAQLEKSRLLSDRFSAERPKGSFSTLEIQRTEQGDSAMYLCASSSVEGSGNTIYFGEGSWLTVV.

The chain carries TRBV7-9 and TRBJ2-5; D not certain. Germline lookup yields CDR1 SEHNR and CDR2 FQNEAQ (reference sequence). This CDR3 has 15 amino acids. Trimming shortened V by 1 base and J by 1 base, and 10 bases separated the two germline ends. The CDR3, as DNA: TGTGCCAGCAGCTTAGGGTTTTCGGGCCAAGAGACCCAGTACTTC. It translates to CASSLGFSGQETQYF.

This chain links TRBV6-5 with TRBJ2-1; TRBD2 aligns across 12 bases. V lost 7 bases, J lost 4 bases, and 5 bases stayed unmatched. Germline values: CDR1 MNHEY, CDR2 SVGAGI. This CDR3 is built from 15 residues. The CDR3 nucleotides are TGTGCCAGCACCGGACTAGCGGGACCTTACAATGAGCAGTTCTTC. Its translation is CASTGLAGPYNEQFF.

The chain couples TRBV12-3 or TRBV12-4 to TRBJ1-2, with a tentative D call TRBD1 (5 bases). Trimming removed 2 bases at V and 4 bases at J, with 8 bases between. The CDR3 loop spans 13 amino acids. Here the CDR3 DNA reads TGTGCCAGCAGTTTAAGACAGAGCTATGGCTACACCTTC. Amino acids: CASSLRQSYGYTF.

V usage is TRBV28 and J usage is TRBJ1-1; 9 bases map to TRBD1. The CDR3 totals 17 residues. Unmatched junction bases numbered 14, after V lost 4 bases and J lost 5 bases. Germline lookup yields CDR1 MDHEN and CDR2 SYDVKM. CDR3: CASSSPHTGTGRTEAFF. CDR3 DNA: TGTGCCAGCAGTTCCCCACACACCGGGACAGGGCGGACTGAAGCTTTCTTT.

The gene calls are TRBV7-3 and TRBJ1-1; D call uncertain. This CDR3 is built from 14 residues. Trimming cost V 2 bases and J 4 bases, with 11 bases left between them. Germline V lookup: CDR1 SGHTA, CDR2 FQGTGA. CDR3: CASSLGGTSTEAFF. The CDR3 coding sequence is TGTGCCAGCAGCTTAGGTGGTACAAGCACTGAAGCTTTCTTT. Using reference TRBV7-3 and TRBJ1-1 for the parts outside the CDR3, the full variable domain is GAGVSQTPSNKVTEKGKYVELRCDPISGHTALYWYRQSLGQGPEFLIYFQGTGAADDSGLPNDRFFAVRPEGSVSTLKIQRTERGDSAVYLCASSLGGTSTEAFFGQGTRLTVV.

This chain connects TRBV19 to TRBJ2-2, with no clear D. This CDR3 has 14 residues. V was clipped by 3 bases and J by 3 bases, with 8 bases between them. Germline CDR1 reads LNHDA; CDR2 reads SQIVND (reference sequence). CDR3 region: CASSISRDTGELFF. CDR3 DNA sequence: TGTGCCAGTAGTATTAGTCGGGACACCGGGGAGCTGTTTTTT.

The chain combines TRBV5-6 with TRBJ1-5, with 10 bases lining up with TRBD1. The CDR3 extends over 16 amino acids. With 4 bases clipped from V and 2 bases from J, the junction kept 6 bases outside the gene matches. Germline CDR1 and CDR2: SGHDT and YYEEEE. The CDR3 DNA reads TGTGCCAGCAGCCTCTTGACAGGGGGCGGCAATCAGCCCCAGCATTTT. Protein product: CASSLLTGGGNQPQHF.

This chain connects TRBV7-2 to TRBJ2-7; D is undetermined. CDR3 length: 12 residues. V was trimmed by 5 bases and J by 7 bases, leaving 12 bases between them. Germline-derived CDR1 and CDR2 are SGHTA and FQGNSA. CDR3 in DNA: TGTGCCAGCAGCCTGACGACGAGGGAGCAGTACTTC. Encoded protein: CASSLTTREQYF.

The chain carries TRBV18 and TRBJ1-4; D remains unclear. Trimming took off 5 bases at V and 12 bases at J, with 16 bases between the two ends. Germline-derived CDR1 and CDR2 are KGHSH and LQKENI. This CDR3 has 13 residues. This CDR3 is CASSELAANELFF. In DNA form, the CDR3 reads TGTGCCAGCTCAGAATTAGCAGCCAACGAACTGTTTTTT.

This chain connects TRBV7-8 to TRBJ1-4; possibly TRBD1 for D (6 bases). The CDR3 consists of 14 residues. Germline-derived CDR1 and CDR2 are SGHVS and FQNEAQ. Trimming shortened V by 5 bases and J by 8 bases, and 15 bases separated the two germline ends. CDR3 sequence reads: CASSPWGLGEKLFF. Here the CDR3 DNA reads TGTGCCAGCAGCCCCTGGGGGCTAGGAGAAAAACTGTTTTTT.

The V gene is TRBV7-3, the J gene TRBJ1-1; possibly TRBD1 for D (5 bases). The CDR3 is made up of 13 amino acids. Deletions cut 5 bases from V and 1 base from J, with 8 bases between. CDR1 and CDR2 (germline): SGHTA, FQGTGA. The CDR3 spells CASSGGRNTEAFF. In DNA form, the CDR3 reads TGTGCCAGCAGCGGGGGGAGGAACACTGAAGCTTTCTTT.

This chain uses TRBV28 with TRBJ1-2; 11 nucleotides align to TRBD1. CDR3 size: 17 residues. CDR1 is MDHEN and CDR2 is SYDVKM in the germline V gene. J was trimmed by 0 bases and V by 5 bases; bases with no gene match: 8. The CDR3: CASSQPDRGPANYGYTF. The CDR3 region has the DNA TGTGCCAGCAGTCAACCGGACAGGGGGCCGGCTAACTATGGCTACACCTTC.

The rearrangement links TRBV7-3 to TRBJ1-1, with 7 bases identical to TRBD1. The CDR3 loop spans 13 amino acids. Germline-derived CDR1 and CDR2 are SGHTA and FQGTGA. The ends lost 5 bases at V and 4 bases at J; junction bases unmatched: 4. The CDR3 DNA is TGTGCCAGCAGCGCGACAGGGACCACTGAAGCTTTCTTT. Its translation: CASSATGTTEAFF.

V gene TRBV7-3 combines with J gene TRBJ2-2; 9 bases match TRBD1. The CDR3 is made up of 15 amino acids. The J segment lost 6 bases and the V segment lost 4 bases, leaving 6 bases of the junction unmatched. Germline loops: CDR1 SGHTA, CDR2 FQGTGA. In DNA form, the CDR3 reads TGTGCCAGCAGCTCAGCGACAGGGGGGTCCGGGGAGCTGTTTTTT. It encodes CASSSATGGSGELFF.

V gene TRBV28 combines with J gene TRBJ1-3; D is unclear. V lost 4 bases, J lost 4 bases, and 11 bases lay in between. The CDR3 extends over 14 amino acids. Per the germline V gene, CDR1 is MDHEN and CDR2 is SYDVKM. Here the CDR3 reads CASSSLPLGNTIYF. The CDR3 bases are TGTGCCAGCAGTTCCCTCCCTTTAGGAAACACCATATATTTT.

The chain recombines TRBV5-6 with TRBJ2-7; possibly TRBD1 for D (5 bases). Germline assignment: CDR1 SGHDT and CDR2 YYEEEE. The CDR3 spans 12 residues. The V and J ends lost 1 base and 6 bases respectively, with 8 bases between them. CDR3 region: CASSLSRAEQYF. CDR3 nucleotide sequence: TGTGCCAGCAGCTTGAGCAGGGCCGAGCAGTACTTC.

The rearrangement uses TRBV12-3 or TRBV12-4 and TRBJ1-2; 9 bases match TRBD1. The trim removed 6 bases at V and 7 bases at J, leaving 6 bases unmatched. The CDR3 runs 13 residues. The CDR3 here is CASSPGQGSGYTF. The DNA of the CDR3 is TGTGCCAGCAGCCCGGGACAGGGCTCTGGCTACACCTTC.

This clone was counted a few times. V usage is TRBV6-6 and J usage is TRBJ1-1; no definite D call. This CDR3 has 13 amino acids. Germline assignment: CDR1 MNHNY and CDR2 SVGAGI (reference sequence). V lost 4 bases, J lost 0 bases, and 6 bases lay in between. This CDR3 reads CASSSSVNTEAFF. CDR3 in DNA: TGTGCCAGCAGTTCGTCGGTGAACACTGAAGCTTTCTTT.

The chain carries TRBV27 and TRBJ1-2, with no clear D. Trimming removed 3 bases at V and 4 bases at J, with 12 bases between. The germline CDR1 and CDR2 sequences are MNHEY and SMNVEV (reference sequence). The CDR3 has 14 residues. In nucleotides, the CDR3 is TGTGCCAGCAGTTTCCGTTTTCGGGGCTATGGCTACACCTTC. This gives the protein CASSFRFRGYGYTF.

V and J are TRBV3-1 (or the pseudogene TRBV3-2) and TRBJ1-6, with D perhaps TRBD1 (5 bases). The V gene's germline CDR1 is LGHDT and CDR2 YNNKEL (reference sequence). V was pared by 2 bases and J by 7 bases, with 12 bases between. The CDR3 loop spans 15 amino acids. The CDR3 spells CASSQQGVNNSPLHF. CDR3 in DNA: TGTGCCAGCAGCCAACAGGGTGTTAACAATTCACCCCTCCACTTT.